This passage covers 10 T cell receptor beta chains from one sample sequenced in a study of blood T cell repertoires in COVID-19. Libraries were prepared by immunoSEQ multiplex PCR; TCRdb keeps only in-frame clonotypes and omits some of them. Seen here are 270,000 or so clones, roughly 85% observed once, and the top ten hold about 3%. Material: peripheral blood. The receptors were gathered from a woman under 30 with acute or convalescent COVID-19.

The sample holds one count of this clone. V gene TRBV11-2 combines with J gene TRBJ2-7; TRBD2 might be the D (5 bases). Germline CDR1 SGHAT, CDR2 FQNNGV. CDR3 length: 15 amino acids. The V and J ends lost 4 bases and 2 bases respectively, with 15 bases between them. CDR3 coding DNA: TGTGCCAGCAGCTCCGACGGGATTCTCACCTACGAGCAGTACTTC. This gives the protein CASSSDGILTYEQYF.

The gene calls are TRBV10-3 and TRBJ1-2, with 7 bases lining up with TRBD1. CDR1 is ENHRY, CDR2 SYGVKD, per germline. The V and J ends lost 1 base and 0 bases, in that order; junction bases with no gene match: 5. This CDR3 region has 16 residues. The CDR3 bases are TGTGCCATCAGTGAGTGGGGACAGCCCTCTAACTATGGCTACACCTTC. It translates to CAISEWGQPSNYGYTF.

This clone showed up just once. V is TRBV7-9 and J is TRBJ2-7; the match to TRBD2 covers 13 bases. After removal of 7 bases from V and 5 bases from J, the junction contained 11 bases not matched to a gene. The CDR3 spans 16 residues. Germline V gives CDR1 SEHNR, CDR2 FQNEAQ (reference sequence). The CDR3 region is CASTKGLAGANHEQYF. The DNA for the CDR3 is TGTGCCAGCACCAAAGGACTAGCGGGAGCTAACCACGAGCAGTACTTC.

This clone was seen only once. The chain links TRBV5-1 to TRBJ1-2; D call uncertain. Trimming pared 0 bases from V and 8 bases from J, leaving 14 bases between. The CDR3 contains 14 residues. The germline V gene has CDR1 SGHRS and CDR2 YFSETQ. The CDR3 coding sequence is TGCGCCAGCAGCTTGGGTGGGGTGTCGGGAGGCTACACCTTC. It yields the protein CASSLGGVSGGYTF.

The chain employs TRBV12-3 or TRBV12-4 and TRBJ1-5; D not resolved. The CDR3 is made up of 13 amino acids. The V gene lost 9 bases and the J gene lost 4 bases, with 13 bases spanning the gap. Here the CDR3 reads CASGLRGNQPQHF. The CDR3 nucleotides are TGTGCCAGTGGACTCCGAGGAAATCAGCCCCAGCATTTT.

The CDR3 DNA reads TGTGCCAGCAGACCACTGGGGCCATTATACGAGCAGTACTTC. Translated, it gives CASRPLGPLYEQYF. The rearrangement links TRBV28 to TRBJ2-7; D might be TRBD1 (5 bases). V was clipped by 6 bases and J by 4 bases, with 16 bases between them. CDR1 and CDR2 from the germline V gene are MDHEN and SYDVKM. The CDR3 is 14 amino acids.

The chain has TRBV10-3 and TRBJ2-7, with a weak D call TRBD2 (5 bases). Deletions cut 5 bases from V and 3 bases from J, with 14 bases between. Germline V gene lookup returns CDR1 ENHRY and CDR2 SYGVKD. The CDR3 contains 14 residues. The CDR3 spells CAISSIAFGYEQYF. The CDR3 DNA sequence: TGTGCCATCAGTTCTATAGCGTTTGGCTACGAGCAGTACTTC.

The chain uses TRBV30 and TRBJ1-6; 8 bases are shared with TRBD1. Trimming took 1 base from V and 7 from J; bases not matched to a gene: 6. CDR1 is GTSNPN, CDR2 SVGIG, per germline (reference sequence). CDR3 length: 15 amino acids. CDR3 sequence: CAWSARTGWNSPLHF. The DNA for the CDR3 is TGTGCCTGGAGTGCAAGGACAGGGTGGAATTCACCCCTCCACTTT.

The chain joins TRBV4-3 to TRBJ2-1; 11 bases are shared with TRBD2. The CDR3 has 20 residues. V shed 0 bases, J shed 1 base, and the junction held 11 bases outside the gene matches. Germline V gives CDR1 LGHNA, CDR2 YSLEER. CDR3 bases: TGCGCCAGCAGCCAAGATCGCAAACTAGCGGGAGAATTTTCCTACAATGAGCAGTTCTTC. It is translated as CASSQDRKLAGEFSYNEQFF.

This clone was seen just once. V usage is TRBV5-1 and J usage is TRBJ1-1, with D possibly matching TRBD1 (5 bases). Germline CDR1 and CDR2: SGHRS and YFSETQ. V lost 0 bases and J 10 bases, leaving 13 bases between the germline ends. The CDR3 spans 13 residues. DNA for the CDR3: TGCGCCAGCAGCTTGGTTGGGGACTGGAGAGCTTTCTTT. Protein product: CASSLVGDWRAFF.